This T cell receptor beta chain was captured by sequencing in a study of vaccination effects on CD4 cells after COVID-19. Libraries were prepared by immunoSEQ multiplex PCR; TCRdb keeps only in-frame clonotypes and omits some of them. The data hold 41,000 or so clones, with approximately 70% observed a single time. Antigen-specific CD4+ T cell clonotypes were called by their expansion after viral peptide-pool culture in ViraFEST. It was after around 10 days of culture that CD4+ T cells were isolated. People in the vaccine group had not been infected with SARS-CoV-2 before, and their nucleocapsid antibodies were negative. CDR3 size: 16 residues. The V gene's germline CDR1 is SGHRS and CDR2 YFSETQ. V lost 0 bases and J lost 0, with 11 bases in between. Comment on this clone: What it recognizes is unknown.

Sequenced here: CD4+ T cells from PBMCs cultured with HCoV-OC43 spike peptides, sampled before COVID-19 vaccination. The sample's subset: HCoV-OC43 spike overlapping peptide pool stimulation. V and J are TRBV5-1 and TRBJ2-3; the D gene is possibly TRBD2 (6 bases). This TCR derives from a human donor who received a COVID-19 vaccine. The CDR3, as DNA: TGCGCCAGCAGCTTGGGAGTGGGGACTAGCACAGATACGCAGTATTTT. It encodes CASSLGVGTSTDTQYF.